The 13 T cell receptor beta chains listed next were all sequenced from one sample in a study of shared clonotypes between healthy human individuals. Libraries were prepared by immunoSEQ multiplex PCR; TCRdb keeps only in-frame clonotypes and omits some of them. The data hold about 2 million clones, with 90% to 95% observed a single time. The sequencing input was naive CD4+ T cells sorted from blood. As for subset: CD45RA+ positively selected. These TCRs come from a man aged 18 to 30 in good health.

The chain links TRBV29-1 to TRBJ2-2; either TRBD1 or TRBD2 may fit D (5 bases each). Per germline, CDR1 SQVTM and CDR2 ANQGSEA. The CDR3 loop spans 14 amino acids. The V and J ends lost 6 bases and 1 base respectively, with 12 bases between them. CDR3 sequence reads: CSVAGTRNTGELFF. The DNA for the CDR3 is TGCAGCGTGGCCGGGACGAGGAACACCGGGGAGCTGTTTTTT.

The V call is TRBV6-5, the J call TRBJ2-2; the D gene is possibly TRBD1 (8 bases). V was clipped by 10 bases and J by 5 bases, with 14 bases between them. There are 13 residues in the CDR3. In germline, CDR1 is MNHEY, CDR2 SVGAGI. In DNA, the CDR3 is TGTGCCACCTACAGGGGGGGTACCGGGGAGCTGTTTTTT. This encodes CATYRGGTGELFF.

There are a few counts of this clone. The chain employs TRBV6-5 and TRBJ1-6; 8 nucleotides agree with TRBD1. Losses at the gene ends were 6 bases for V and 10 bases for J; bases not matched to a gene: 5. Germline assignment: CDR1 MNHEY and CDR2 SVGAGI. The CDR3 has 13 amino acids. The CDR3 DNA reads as TGTGCCAGCAGGAACAGGGGGGCATCACCCCTCCACTTT. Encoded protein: CASRNRGASPLHF.

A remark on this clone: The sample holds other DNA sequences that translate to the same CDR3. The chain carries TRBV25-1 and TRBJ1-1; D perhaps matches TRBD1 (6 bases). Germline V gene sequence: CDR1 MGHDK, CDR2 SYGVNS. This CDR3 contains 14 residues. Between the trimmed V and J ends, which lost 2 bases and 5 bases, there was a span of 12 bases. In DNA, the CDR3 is TGTGCCAGCAGTGAACGGGGAGGGGGAACTGAAGCTTTCTTT. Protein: CASSERGGGTEAFF.

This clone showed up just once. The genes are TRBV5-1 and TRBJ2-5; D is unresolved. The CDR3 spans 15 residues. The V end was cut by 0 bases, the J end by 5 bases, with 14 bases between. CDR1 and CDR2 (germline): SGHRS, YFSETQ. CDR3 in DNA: TGCGCCAGCAGCTTGGTGGCTGGGCCGGCCGAGACCCAGTACTTC. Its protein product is CASSLVAGPAETQYF. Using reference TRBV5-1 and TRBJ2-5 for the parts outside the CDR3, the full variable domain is KAGVTQTPRYLIKTRGQQVTLSCSPISGHRSVSWYQQTPGQGLQFLFEYFSETQRNKGNFPGRFSGRQFSNSRSEMNVSTLELGDSALYLCASSLVAGPAETQYFGPGTRLLVL.

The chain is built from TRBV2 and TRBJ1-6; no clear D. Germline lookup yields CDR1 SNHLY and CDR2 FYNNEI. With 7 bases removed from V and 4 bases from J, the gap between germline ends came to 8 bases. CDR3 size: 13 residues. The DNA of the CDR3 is TGTGCCAGCAAAGACAAATATAATTCACCCCTCCACTTT. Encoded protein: CASKDKYNSPLHF.

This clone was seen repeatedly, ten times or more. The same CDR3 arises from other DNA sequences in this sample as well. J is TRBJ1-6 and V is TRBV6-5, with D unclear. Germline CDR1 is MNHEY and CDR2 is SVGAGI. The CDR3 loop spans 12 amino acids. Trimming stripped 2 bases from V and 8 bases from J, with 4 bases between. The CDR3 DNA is TGTGCCAGCAGTTACCCCTATTCACCCCTCCACTTT. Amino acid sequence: CASSYPYSPLHF.

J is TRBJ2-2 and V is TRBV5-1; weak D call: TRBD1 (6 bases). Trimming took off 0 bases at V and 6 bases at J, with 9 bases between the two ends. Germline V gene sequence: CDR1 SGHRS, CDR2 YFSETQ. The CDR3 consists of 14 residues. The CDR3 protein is CASSLEGQSGELFF. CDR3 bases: TGCGCCAGCAGCTTGGAAGGACAGTCCGGGGAGCTGTTTTTT.

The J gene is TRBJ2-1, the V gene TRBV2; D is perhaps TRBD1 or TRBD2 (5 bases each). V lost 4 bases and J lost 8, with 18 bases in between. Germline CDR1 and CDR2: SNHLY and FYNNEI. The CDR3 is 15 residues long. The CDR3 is CASSVGRVRGDEQFF. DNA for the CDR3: TGTGCCAGCAGTGTGGGACGAGTAAGAGGGGATGAGCAGTTCTTC.

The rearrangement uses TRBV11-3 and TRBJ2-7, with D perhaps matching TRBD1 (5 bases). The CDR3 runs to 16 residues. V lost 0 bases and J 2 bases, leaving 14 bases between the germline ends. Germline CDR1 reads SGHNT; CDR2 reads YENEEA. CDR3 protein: CASSLDGGYRPYEQYF. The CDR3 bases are TGTGCCAGCAGCTTAGATGGTGGATACAGGCCCTACGAGCAGTACTTC.

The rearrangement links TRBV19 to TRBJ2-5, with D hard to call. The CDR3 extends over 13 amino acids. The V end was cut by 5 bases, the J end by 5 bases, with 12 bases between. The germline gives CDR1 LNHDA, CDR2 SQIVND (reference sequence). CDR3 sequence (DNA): TGTGCCAGTAGTCCCAGGACGCGGGAGACCCAGTACTTC. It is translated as CASSPRTRETQYF.

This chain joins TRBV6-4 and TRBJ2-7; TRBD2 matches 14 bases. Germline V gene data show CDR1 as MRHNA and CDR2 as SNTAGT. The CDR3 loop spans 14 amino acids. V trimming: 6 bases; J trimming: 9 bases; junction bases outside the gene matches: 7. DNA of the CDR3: TGTGCCAGCAGCGCCTCCGGGACTAGCGGGGGGCAGTACTTC. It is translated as CASSASGTSGGQYF.

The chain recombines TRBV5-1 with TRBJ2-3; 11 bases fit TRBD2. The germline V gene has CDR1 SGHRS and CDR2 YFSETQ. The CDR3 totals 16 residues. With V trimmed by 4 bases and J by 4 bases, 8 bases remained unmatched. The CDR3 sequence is CASSRQGLAVADTQYF. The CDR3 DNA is TGCGCCAGCAGCCGACAGGGACTAGCGGTGGCAGATACGCAGTATTTT. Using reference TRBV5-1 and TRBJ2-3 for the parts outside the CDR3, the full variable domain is KAGVTQTPRYLIKTRGQQVTLSCSPISGHRSVSWYQQTPGQGLQFLFEYFSETQRNKGNFPGRFSGRQFSNSRSEMNVSTLELGDSALYLCASSRQGLAVADTQYFGPGTRLTVL.